These 18 T cell receptor beta chains share one sample of origin, sequenced in a study of glioma-infiltrating T cells after dendritic cell vaccination. The table came from immunoSEQ multiplex PCR; TCRdb's copy has only in-frame clones and leaves some out. The table lists 90,000 to 100,000 clones, 79% of them singletons. Sequenced material: blood, taken before dendritic cell vaccination. These receptor sequences come from a human donor with glioblastoma.

The chain carries TRBV7-8 and TRBJ2-7, with 8 nucleotides matching TRBD1. The CDR3 contains 15 residues. The V gene end was trimmed by 5 bases and the J gene end by 1 base; junction bases not matched to a gene: 7. The V gene's germline CDR1 is SGHVS and CDR2 FQNEAQ. The CDR3: CASSPDRVTSYEQYF. The CDR3 DNA reads as TGTGCCAGCAGCCCGGACAGGGTTACATCCTACGAGCAGTACTTC.

CDR3 sequence: CASRPGQGVNSPLHF. The CDR3 DNA reads TGTGCCAGCAGACCCGGACAGGGGGTTAATTCACCCCTCCACTTT. The rearrangement joins TRBV6-5 to TRBJ1-6; 10 bases align to TRBD1. V shed 6 bases, J shed 6 bases, and the junction held 5 bases outside the gene matches. Germline V lookup: CDR1 MNHEY, CDR2 SVGAGI. The length of the CDR3 is 15 residues.

This sequence joins TRBV27 and TRBJ1-1, with D unresolved. The CDR3 runs to 16 residues. Germline lookup yields CDR1 MNHEY and CDR2 SMNVEV (reference sequence). Trimming took 5 bases from V and 1 from J, leaving 17 bases between them. In DNA, the CDR3 is TGTGCCAGCAGTGAATTAGGGCCGGCGGGGAACACTGAAGCTTTCTTT. Amino acid sequence: CASSELGPAGNTEAFF.

The chain combines TRBV15 with TRBJ2-1, with 8 bases matching TRBD2. Germline V gene data show CDR1 as LNHNV and CDR2 as YYDKDF (reference sequence). The CDR3 loop spans 16 amino acids. Trimming at V came to 0 bases and at J to 4 bases, leaving 5 bases not matched to a gene. The CDR3 is CATSRERTSRYNEQFF. CDR3 coding DNA: TGTGCCACCAGCAGAGAGCGGACTAGCAGATACAATGAGCAGTTCTTC.

This chain's CDR3 is CASSVGQQETQYF. The CDR3 DNA reads TGTGCCAGCAGCGTAGGCCAGCAAGAGACCCAGTACTTC. The rearrangement uses TRBV9 and TRBJ2-5; no reliable D call. Trimming took 0 bases from V and 2 from J, leaving 5 bases between them. The CDR3 runs to 13 residues. CDR1 and CDR2 (germline): SGDLS, YYNGEE.

This clone has a handful of counts. The V and J genes are TRBV18 and TRBJ1-3, with no clear D. Germline V gene lookup returns CDR1 KGHSH and CDR2 LQKENI. V was cut by 2 bases and J by 0 bases, with 8 bases left in between. This CDR3 has 15 amino acids. As DNA, the CDR3 is TGTGCCAGCTCACCAGGAGGATACTCTGGAAACACCATATATTTT. It is translated as CASSPGGYSGNTIYF.

The rearrangement links TRBV2 to TRBJ2-7; a weak D match, TRBD1 (6 bases). Germline V CDR1 and CDR2: SNHLY, FYNNEI. V was clipped by 4 bases and J by 3 bases, with 13 bases between them. The CDR3 loop spans 14 amino acids. CDR3 region: CASSGGPTGYEQYF. DNA of the CDR3: TGTGCCAGCAGTGGAGGCCCGACAGGCTACGAGCAGTACTTC. The entire variable domain, with the rest obtained from reference TRBV2 and TRBJ2-7, is as follows: EPEVTQTPSHQVTQMGQEVILRCVPISNHLYFYWYRQILGQKVEFLVSFYNNEISEKSEIFDDQFSVERPDGSNFTLKIRSTKLEDSAMYFCASSGGPTGYEQYFGPGTRLTVT.

In this sample, this clone turned up once. The gene calls are TRBV6-5 and TRBJ2-7; maybe TRBD2 (5 bases). The CDR3 loop spans 13 amino acids. Germline V gene lookup returns CDR1 MNHEY and CDR2 SVGAGI. V gave up 6 bases and J gave up 6 bases, with 15 bases separating them. In DNA, the CDR3 is TGTGCCAGCAGGATCGGGGTCTCGGGCGAGCAGTACTTC. Protein: CASRIGVSGEQYF.

The chain combines TRBV6-6 with TRBJ2-1; possible D gene TRBD1, 5 bases. The V and J ends lost 0 bases and 4 bases respectively, with 7 bases between them. The CDR3 spans 14 residues. Germline CDR1 reads MNHNY; CDR2 reads SVGAGI (reference sequence). In DNA, the CDR3 is TGTGCCAGCAGTTACTCCCAGGGATACAATGAGCAGTTCTTC. It specifies CASSYSQGYNEQFF.

This chain joins TRBV6-5 and TRBJ2-7; 9 bases line up with TRBD2. This CDR3 is built from 16 residues. The trim removed 0 bases at V and 0 bases at J, leaving 3 bases unmatched. Germline V gene data show CDR1 as MNHEY and CDR2 as SVGAGI. The CDR3 DNA reads as TGTGCCAGCAGTTACTCAGCGGGAGGACCCTCCTACGAGCAGTACTTC. It is translated as CASSYSAGGPSYEQYF.

This sequence joins TRBV5-3 and TRBJ1-2, with D perhaps TRBD1 (6 bases). TRBV5-3 is given ORF status, its function remaining uncertain. V gave up 1 base and J gave up 3 bases, with 10 bases separating them. This CDR3 region has 14 residues. CDR3 region: CARSLNPGDYGYTF. CDR3 DNA sequence: TGTGCCAGAAGCTTGAACCCAGGGGACTATGGCTACACCTTC.

The V call is TRBV30, the J call TRBJ1-5, with TRBD1 matching 7 bases. CDR1 GTSNPN and CDR2 SVGIG come from the germline V gene (reference sequence). With 1 base clipped from V and 1 base from J, the junction kept 7 bases outside the gene matches. The CDR3 sequence is 16 residues long. CDR3 nucleotide sequence: TGTGCCTGGAGTGCCAACAGGGGTAACAGCAATCAGCCCCAGCATTTT. Translating gives CAWSANRGNSNQPQHF. Looking up the rest from reference TRBV30 and TRBJ1-5 gives the full variable domain: SQTIHQWPATLVQPVGSPLSLECTVEGTSNPNLYWYRQAAGRGLQLLFYSVGIGQISSEVPQNLSASRPQDRQFILSSKKLLLSDSGFYLCAWSANRGNSNQPQHFGDGTRLSIL.

V usage is TRBV7-3 and J usage is TRBJ2-7; 7 positions agree with TRBD1. The CDR3 length is 13 residues. The germline CDR1 and CDR2 sequences are SGHTA and FQGTGA. V lost 3 bases to trimming and J lost 5 bases; unmatched junction nucleotides: 4. The CDR3 coding sequence is TGTGCCAGCAGCTTGGGCCAGGGGGACGAGCAGTACTTC. This encodes CASSLGQGDEQYF.

The V gene is TRBV15, the J gene TRBJ2-3; 7 bases map to TRBD1. CDR1 is LNHNV, CDR2 YYDKDF, per germline (reference sequence). The CDR3 contains 17 residues. Losses at the gene ends were 0 bases for V and 2 bases for J; bases not matched to a gene: 8. CDR3 protein: CATSRDLGTAYTDTQYF. The CDR3 DNA reads as TGTGCCACCAGCAGAGATCTGGGGACAGCCTACACAGATACGCAGTATTTT.

The chain links TRBV7-2 to TRBJ1-5; unclear D gene. CDR1 and CDR2 from the germline V gene are SGHTA and FQGNSA. Trimming stripped 2 bases from V and 0 bases from J, with 11 bases between. This CDR3 has 16 residues. CDR3 coding DNA: TGTGCCAGCAGCTTAATTCACGGAGATAGCAATCAGCCCCAGCATTTT. This codes for CASSLIHGDSNQPQHF.

The V and J genes are TRBV18 and TRBJ1-1; TRBD1 is a possible D gene (5 bases). The V end lost 3 bases, the J end lost 0 bases, and 17 bases lay between the germline ends. This CDR3 comprises 17 residues. The germline V gene encodes CDR1 KGHSH and CDR2 LQKENI. CDR3 in DNA: TGTGCCAGCTCACCCAACCCTCCACAGGCCATGAACACTGAAGCTTTCTTT. This gives the protein CASSPNPPQAMNTEAFF.

CDR3 DNA: TGTGCCAGCAGCCCAGGGTGGGGTACTGAAGCTTTCTTT. Encoded protein: CASSPGWGTEAFF. V and J are TRBV9 and TRBJ1-1; a weak D match, TRBD1 (5 bases). The length of the CDR3 is 13 residues. Germline V gene sequence: CDR1 SGDLS, CDR2 YYNGEE. V lost 4 bases to trimming and J lost 5 bases, with 12 bases between them.

The genes are TRBV5-1 and TRBJ1-1; D unclear. Germline loops: CDR1 SGHRS, CDR2 YFSETQ. V lost 4 bases and J 0 bases, leaving 13 bases between the germline ends. CDR3 size: 15 residues. The CDR3 coding sequence is TGCGCCAGCAGCACCGGAGGTAACTTGAACACTGAAGCTTTCTTT. Translation gives CASSTGGNLNTEAFF.